The clone carrying this T cell receptor beta chain came up once. The data are from a study of T cell changes during pregnancy in multiple sclerosis. The ends lost 0 bases at V and 2 bases at J; junction bases unmatched: 3. The germline V gene has CDR1 SGDLS and CDR2 YYNGEE. CDR3 size: 16 residues. Libraries were prepared by immunoSEQ multiplex PCR; TCRdb keeps only in-frame clonotypes and omits some of them. This table has about 74,000 clones, 80% to 90% appearing once. The rearrangement links TRBV9 to TRBJ2-5; 11 nucleotides line up with TRBD2. Sequences were derived from peripheral blood, sampled before pregnancy. The TCR was taken from a female donor with multiple sclerosis, enrolled in a pregnancy study. The CDR3 sequence is CASSVAGTSGQETQYF. As DNA, the CDR3 is TGTGCCAGCAGCGTAGCCGGGACTAGCGGACAAGAGACCCAGTACTTC.